A single sample gave rise to the 32 T cell receptor beta chains below, sequenced in a study of blood T cell repertoires in COVID-19. Method: immunoSEQ multiplex PCR; TCRdb's copy keeps in-frame clones and lacks some. The sample includes around 370,000 clones, 85% to 90% seen only once; the top ten take about 6.5%. Sequencing input: peripheral blood. The receptor source for this set is a man aged 18 to 30 with active or convalescent COVID-19.

This chain joins TRBV28 and TRBJ1-1; 8 nucleotides align to TRBD1. There are 15 residues in the CDR3. V was clipped by 3 bases and J by 4 bases; unmatched bases: 7. Germline V gene sequence: CDR1 MDHEN, CDR2 SYDVKM. CDR3 bases: TGTGCCAGCAGTTTCAACAGGGGGTGGGGCACTGAAGCTTTCTTT. Translated, it gives CASSFNRGWGTEAFF.

The chain couples TRBV4-1 to TRBJ1-6; D is unclear. This CDR3 spans 16 amino acids. Germline V gene data show CDR1 as MGHRA and CDR2 as YSYEKL. V lost 1 base and J lost 8, with 15 bases in between. The CDR3 loop reads CASSQAIVGSHSPLHF. CDR3 bases: TGCGCCAGCAGCCAAGCTATTGTGGGCAGCCATTCACCCCTCCACTTT.

The chain couples TRBV25-1 to TRBJ2-3; 7 bases are shared with TRBD2. This CDR3 has 17 residues. The trim removed 3 bases at V and 0 bases at J, leaving 9 bases unmatched. The germline V gene encodes CDR1 MGHDK and CDR2 SYGVNS. The CDR3 nucleotides are TGTGCCAGCAGTGAGGGGGGGGGTCTGTTTAGCACAGATACGCAGTATTTT. The encoded protein is CASSEGGGLFSTDTQYF.

The chain is built from TRBV18 and TRBJ1-6; D unclear. The CDR3 has 15 amino acids. V was trimmed by 3 bases and J by 8 bases, leaving 14 bases between them. From germline, CDR1 is KGHSH and CDR2 LQKENI. The CDR3, as DNA: TGTGCCAGCTCACCCCTCGAGGGCTTGGATTCACCCCTCCACTTT. It codes for CASSPLEGLDSPLHF.

The J gene is TRBJ2-5, the V gene TRBV19, with 8 bases identical to TRBD1. The CDR3 loop spans 15 amino acids. V shed 5 bases, J shed 4 bases, and the junction held 9 bases outside the gene matches. The V gene's germline CDR1 is LNHDA and CDR2 SQIVND (reference sequence). The CDR3 DNA reads as TGTGCCAGTAGTCCTACCGCAGGGGGCCTAGAGACCCAGTACTTC. The encoded protein is CASSPTAGGLETQYF.

The V and J genes are TRBV5-6 and TRBJ2-7; 9 bases fit TRBD1. V shed 4 bases and J 6 bases; nucleotides not matched to a gene: 8. There are 14 residues in the CDR3. Germline loops: CDR1 SGHDT, CDR2 YYEEEE. The CDR3 DNA follows: TGTGCCAGCAGCCGCGGGACAGGGCAGTCCGAGCAGTACTTC. Translating it yields CASSRGTGQSEQYF.

This sequence joins TRBV11-3 and TRBJ2-7; 7 bases agree with TRBD2. The J segment lost 0 bases and the V segment lost 5 bases, leaving 10 bases of the junction unmatched. This CDR3 is 16 amino acids long. Germline CDR1 and CDR2: SGHNT and YENEEA. The CDR3 sequence: CASSAGLAAPSYEQYF. CDR3 coding DNA: TGTGCCAGCAGCGCAGGCCTAGCGGCCCCCTCCTACGAGCAGTACTTC.

V gene TRBV5-1 combines with J gene TRBJ1-1; weak D call: TRBD1 (6 bases). The V end was cut by 4 bases, the J end by 0 bases, with 7 bases between. The CDR3 is 13 residues long. Looked up from germline, CDR1 is SGHRS and CDR2 is YFSETQ. CDR3 loop: CASSGDMNTEAFF. Written as DNA, the CDR3 is TGCGCCAGCAGCGGGGACATGAACACTGAAGCTTTCTTT.

V usage is TRBV28 and J usage is TRBJ1-2; D unresolved. The CDR3 extends over 12 amino acids. Deletions cut 7 bases from V and 1 base from J, with 7 bases between. Per the germline V gene, CDR1 is MDHEN and CDR2 is SYDVKM. The CDR3, as DNA: TGTGCCAGCACCGACAATAACTATGGCTACACCTTC. Encoded protein: CASTDNNYGYTF.

This sequence joins TRBV7-6 and TRBJ2-1; TRBD2 matches 9 bases. The CDR3 extends over 15 amino acids. Germline CDR1 SGHVS, CDR2 FNYEAQ. V lost 3 bases, J lost 7 bases, and 7 bases stayed unmatched. The CDR3 region is CASSFGGGAGNEQFF. The CDR3, as DNA: TGTGCCAGCAGCTTCGGCGGGGGGGCGGGGAATGAGCAGTTCTTC.

The rearrangement links TRBV20-1 to TRBJ2-7; D ambiguous. Germline CDR1 DFQATT, CDR2 SNEGSKA (reference sequence). This CDR3 is built from 12 residues. Trimming stripped 3 bases from V and 0 bases from J, with 6 bases between. The CDR3 DNA follows: TGCAGTGCTAGTTCAGGCTCCTACGAGCAGTACTTC. Its translation is CSASSGSYEQYF.

This clone was seen once. V gene TRBV6-5 combines with J gene TRBJ2-2; no reliable D call. The V gene lost 0 bases and the J gene lost 0 bases, with 8 bases spanning the gap. CDR1 and CDR2 from the germline V gene are MNHEY and SVGAGI. CDR3 size: 16 residues. In DNA form, the CDR3 reads TGTGCCAGCAGTTACTCCCCAGTAACGAACACCGGGGAGCTGTTTTTT. This gives the protein CASSYSPVTNTGELFF.

The chain recombines TRBV18 with TRBJ1-5, with TRBD1 identical over 9 bases. The CDR3 totals 16 residues. Trimming at V came to 5 bases and at J to 4 bases, leaving 9 bases not matched to a gene. Germline V gives CDR1 KGHSH, CDR2 LQKENI. The CDR3 spells CASSTSGTGTNQPQHF. The CDR3 nucleotides read TGTGCCAGCTCAACCAGCGGGACAGGGACTAATCAGCCCCAGCATTTT.

The V and J genes are TRBV5-1 and TRBJ1-4; 7 bases align to TRBD1. With 4 bases clipped from V and 5 bases from J, the junction kept 8 bases outside the gene matches. The CDR3 has 15 residues. Per the germline V gene, CDR1 is SGHRS and CDR2 is YFSETQ. The CDR3 sequence is CASSRRTGQNEKLFF. DNA of the CDR3: TGCGCCAGCAGCCGGAGGACAGGACAAAATGAAAAACTGTTTTTT.

The chain employs TRBV14 and TRBJ2-7; TRBD1 aligns across 10 bases. CDR1 and CDR2 from the germline V gene are SGHDN and FVKESK. The CDR3 is made up of 14 amino acids. Losses at the gene ends were 5 bases for V and 3 bases for J; bases not matched to a gene: 4. CDR3 amino acids: CASSGQGGYYEQYF. In nucleotides, the CDR3 is TGTGCCAGCAGCGGACAGGGGGGCTACTACGAGCAGTACTTC.

The rearrangement links TRBV7-3 to TRBJ2-7, with TRBD2 identical over 7 bases. V was clipped by 5 bases and J by 2 bases; unmatched bases: 6. Germline V gene data show CDR1 as SGHTA and CDR2 as FQGTGA. This CDR3 is built from 14 residues. CDR3 DNA sequence: TGTGCCAGCAGCCCAGCTAGCGGAACCTACGAGCAGTACTTC. It encodes CASSPASGTYEQYF. The full variable domain, its missing parts supplied by reference TRBV7-3 and TRBJ2-7, is GAGVSQTPSNKVTEKGKYVELRCDPISGHTALYWYRQSLGQGPEFLIYFQGTGAADDSGLPNDRFFAVRPEGSVSTLKIQRTERGDSAVYLCASSPASGTYEQYFGPGTRLTVT.

The chain recombines TRBV6-5 with TRBJ1-4; weak D call: TRBD1 (5 bases). Germline CDR1 reads MNHEY; CDR2 reads SVGAGI. This CDR3 spans 14 amino acids. V lost 9 bases, J lost 9 bases, and 20 bases lay in between. As DNA, the CDR3 is TGTGCCAGTAAGCAGGGCGAGACCGCGAAAAAACTGTTTTTT. It codes for CASKQGETAKKLFF.

The V and J genes are TRBV5-1 and TRBJ2-5, with D possibly TRBD2 on 7 matching bases. Germline CDR1 and CDR2: SGHRS and YFSETQ. The CDR3 spans 15 residues. Deletions cut 4 bases from V and 5 bases from J, with 18 bases between. Written as DNA, the CDR3 is TGCGCCAGCAGCCCGGGGGGCGGGGCCGCGGAGACCCAGTACTTC. Protein: CASSPGGGAAETQYF.

The chain uses TRBV6-5 and TRBJ2-3; no definite D call. The germline V gene encodes CDR1 MNHEY and CDR2 SVGAGI. The V end lost 0 bases, the J end lost 0 bases, and 10 bases lay between the germline ends. This CDR3 spans 16 amino acids. The CDR3 loop reads CASSYSGAPSTDTQYF. As DNA, the CDR3 is TGTGCCAGCAGTTACTCTGGTGCGCCCAGCACAGATACGCAGTATTTT.

V is TRBV14 and J is TRBJ2-1, with a possible D match to TRBD2 (6 bases). V was cut by 2 bases and J by 9 bases, with 20 bases left in between. Germline CDR1 reads SGHDN; CDR2 reads FVKESK. The CDR3 sequence is 16 residues long. CDR3 in amino acids: CASSQQSYAGRSEQFF. As DNA, the CDR3 is TGTGCCAGCAGCCAACAGAGCTACGCGGGGCGGAGTGAGCAGTTCTTC.

This chain uses TRBV27 with TRBJ1-2, with D hard to call. This CDR3 has 14 residues. Germline assignment: CDR1 MNHEY and CDR2 SMNVEV (reference sequence). Trimming pared 0 bases from V and 5 bases from J, leaving 10 bases between. CDR3 in amino acids: CASSLSIQSYGYTF. The CDR3 coding sequence is TGTGCCAGCAGTTTATCGATACAGTCATATGGCTACACCTTC.

The rearrangement links TRBV5-6 to TRBJ1-1, with 7 bases lining up with TRBD1. Trimming at V came to 3 bases and at J to 6 bases, leaving 2 bases not matched to a gene. The CDR3 is 12 residues long. The V gene's germline CDR1 is SGHDT and CDR2 YYEEEE. CDR3 sequence: CASSSDRAEAFF. Written as DNA, the CDR3 is TGTGCCAGCAGCTCAGACAGGGCTGAAGCTTTCTTT.

Only a few counts were recorded for this clone. This chain connects TRBV5-1 to TRBJ2-5; no definite D call. Deletions cut 2 bases from V and 3 bases from J, with 11 bases between. The CDR3 runs to 14 residues. CDR1 SGHRS and CDR2 YFSETQ come from the germline V gene. CDR3 bases: TGCGCCAGCAGCTTCGGCGGATCAGAAGAGACCCAGTACTTC. Translated: CASSFGGSEETQYF.

The chain employs TRBV19 and TRBJ1-1, with D maybe TRBD1 (6 bases). V was cut by 1 base and J by 4 bases, with 16 bases left in between. The CDR3 runs to 16 residues. Germline V lookup: CDR1 LNHDA, CDR2 SQIVND (reference sequence). The CDR3 nucleotides read TGTGCCAGTAGTATAGGAGGGTGGGGGCTCGGCACTGAAGCTTTCTTT. This codes for CASSIGGWGLGTEAFF.

This clone has a single count. J is TRBJ1-1 and V is TRBV19; D is possibly TRBD1 (5 bases). Trimming removed 3 bases at V and 0 bases at J, with 11 bases between. Germline CDR1 LNHDA, CDR2 SQIVND (reference sequence). This CDR3 is built from 15 residues. CDR3 DNA sequence: TGTGCCAGTAGTATCGGCAGGGAATTGAACACTGAAGCTTTCTTT. This translates into CASSIGRELNTEAFF.

The chain combines TRBV7-9 with TRBJ2-7; D is unresolved. The CDR3 runs to 12 residues. The V and J ends lost 3 bases and 3 bases respectively, with 6 bases between them. Germline assignment: CDR1 SEHNR and CDR2 FQNEAQ (reference sequence). The CDR3 spells CASSFSVYEQYF. The CDR3 bases are TGTGCCAGCAGCTTTAGTGTCTACGAGCAGTACTTC.

The chain is built from TRBV4-2 and TRBJ1-5; 7 nucleotides agree with TRBD1. Germline assignment: CDR1 LGHNA and CDR2 YNFKEQ. V lost 0 bases to trimming and J lost 6 bases; unmatched junction nucleotides: 5. The CDR3 covers 15 residues. The CDR3 sequence is CASSQETGALQPQHF. Written as DNA, the CDR3 is TGTGCCAGCAGCCAAGAAACAGGGGCCCTTCAGCCCCAGCATTTT.

This sequence joins TRBV27 and TRBJ2-1; 11 positions match TRBD2. The CDR3 is 16 residues long. Trimming at V came to 8 bases and at J to 5 bases, leaving 11 bases not matched to a gene. Per germline, CDR1 MNHEY and CDR2 SMNVEV (reference sequence). This CDR3 is CASGWASGGRDNEQFF. CDR3 bases: TGTGCCAGCGGATGGGCTAGCGGGGGGAGGGACAATGAGCAGTTCTTC.

This clone appeared a few times. The junction departs from the called germline gene at one end, perhaps through a read error. CDR3 residues: CASSIGQGRSIQPQHF. CDR3 bases: TGTGCCAGTAGTATAGGACAGGGACGGAGCATTCAGCCCCAGCATTTT. This rearrangement joins TRBV19 to TRBJ1-5, with TRBD1 identical over 7 bases. CDR3 length equals 16 residues. Germline-derived CDR1 and CDR2 are LNHDA and SQIVND (reference sequence).

This chain links TRBV7-9 with TRBJ2-5; TRBD2 agrees at 11 bases. Unmatched junction bases numbered 4, after V lost 5 bases and J lost 2 bases. Germline values: CDR1 SEHNR, CDR2 FQNEAQ (reference sequence). This CDR3 comprises 15 residues. The CDR3 loop is CASSQWTSGQETQYF. CDR3 coding DNA: TGTGCCAGCAGCCAATGGACTAGCGGGCAAGAGACCCAGTACTTC.

CDR3 coding DNA: TGTGCCAGCAGCCAAGACATCTCGGGGTCCACTGGAAACACCATATATTTT. It yields the protein CASSQDISGSTGNTIYF. This rearrangement joins TRBV3-1 (or the pseudogene TRBV3-2) to TRBJ1-3; D gene uncertain. Looked up from germline, CDR1 is LGHDT and CDR2 is YNNKEL (reference sequence). Trimming removed 0 bases at V and 2 bases at J, with 14 bases between. This CDR3 comprises 17 residues.

The gene calls are TRBV20-1 and TRBJ1-1; D unresolved. The germline V gene encodes CDR1 DFQATT and CDR2 SNEGSKA (reference sequence). Between the trimmed V and J ends, which lost 6 bases and 5 bases, there was a span of 10 bases. The CDR3 consists of 11 residues. CDR3 bases: TGCAGTGCGTACGGGGAGACTGAAGCTTTCTTT. It specifies CSAYGETEAFF.